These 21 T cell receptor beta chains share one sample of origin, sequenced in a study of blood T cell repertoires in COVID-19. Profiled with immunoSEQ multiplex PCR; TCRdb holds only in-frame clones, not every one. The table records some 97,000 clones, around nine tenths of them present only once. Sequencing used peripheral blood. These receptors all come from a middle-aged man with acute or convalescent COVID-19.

The CDR3 DNA reads as TGTGCCAGCAGCGTGCCAGCGCTCAATGAGCAGTTCTTC. Protein sequence: CASSVPALNEQFF. The J gene is TRBJ2-1, the V gene TRBV9, with unresolved D. Germline loops: CDR1 SGDLS, CDR2 YYNGEE. CDR3 length: 13 residues. The ends were cut back, 2 bases at V and 6 bases at J, with 9 bases in the middle.

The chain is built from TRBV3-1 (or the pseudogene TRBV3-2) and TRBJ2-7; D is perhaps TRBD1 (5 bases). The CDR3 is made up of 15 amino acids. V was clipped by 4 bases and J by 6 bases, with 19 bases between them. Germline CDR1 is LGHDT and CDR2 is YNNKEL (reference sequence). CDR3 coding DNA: TGTGCCAGCAGCCCCCCGAACAGGCGCACTGGCGAGCAGTACTTC. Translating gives CASSPPNRRTGEQYF.

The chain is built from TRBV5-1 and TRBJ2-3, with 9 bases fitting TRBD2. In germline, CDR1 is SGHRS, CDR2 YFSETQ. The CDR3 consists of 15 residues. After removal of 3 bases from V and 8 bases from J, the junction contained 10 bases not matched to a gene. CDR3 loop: CASSWAGREGSTQYF. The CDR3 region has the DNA TGCGCCAGCAGCTGGGCCGGGCGGGAGGGCTCTACGCAGTATTTT.

CDR3 sequence: CASSLDPWNTGELFF. DNA for the CDR3: TGTGCCAGCAGCTTAGATCCCTGGAACACCGGGGAGCTGTTTTTT. The chain carries TRBV11-2 and TRBJ2-2, with no clear D. V shed 0 bases and J shed 1 base, with 6 bases lying between them. CDR1 and CDR2 from the germline V gene are SGHAT and FQNNGV. The CDR3 extends over 15 amino acids.

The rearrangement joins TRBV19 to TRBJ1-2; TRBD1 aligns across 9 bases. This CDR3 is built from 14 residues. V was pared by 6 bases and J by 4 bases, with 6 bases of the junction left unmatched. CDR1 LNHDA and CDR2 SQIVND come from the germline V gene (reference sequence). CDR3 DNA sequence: TGTGCCAGTAGATGGACAGGGGAGGGCTATGGCTACACCTTC. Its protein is CASRWTGEGYGYTF.

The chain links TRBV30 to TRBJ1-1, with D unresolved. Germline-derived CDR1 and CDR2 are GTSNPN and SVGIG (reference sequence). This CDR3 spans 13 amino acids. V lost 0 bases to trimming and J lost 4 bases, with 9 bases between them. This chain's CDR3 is CAWSVRAGTEAFF. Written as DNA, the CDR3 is TGTGCCTGGAGTGTACGAGCCGGCACTGAAGCTTTCTTT.

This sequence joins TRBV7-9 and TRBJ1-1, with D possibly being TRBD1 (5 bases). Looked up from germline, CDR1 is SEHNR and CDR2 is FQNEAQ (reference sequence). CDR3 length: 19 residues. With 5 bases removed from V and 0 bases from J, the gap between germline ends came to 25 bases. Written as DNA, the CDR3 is TGTGCCAGCAGCCCCTCCTACGAACCTCAGGGATTCATGAACACTGAAGCTTTCTTT. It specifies CASSPSYEPQGFMNTEAFF.

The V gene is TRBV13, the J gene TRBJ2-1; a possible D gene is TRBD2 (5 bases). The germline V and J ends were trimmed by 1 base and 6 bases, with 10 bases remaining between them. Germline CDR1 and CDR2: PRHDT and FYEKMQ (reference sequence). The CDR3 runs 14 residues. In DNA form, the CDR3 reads TGTGCCAGCAGCTTAGATGCGGGCCTCAATGAGCAGTTCTTC. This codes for CASSLDAGLNEQFF.

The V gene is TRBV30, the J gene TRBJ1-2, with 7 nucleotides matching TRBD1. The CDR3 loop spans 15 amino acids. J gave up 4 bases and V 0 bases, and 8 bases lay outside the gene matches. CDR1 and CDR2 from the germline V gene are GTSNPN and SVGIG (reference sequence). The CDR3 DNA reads TGTGCCTGGAGTGTACTACAGGGGTATGGCTATGGCTACACCTTC. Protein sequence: CAWSVLQGYGYGYTF.

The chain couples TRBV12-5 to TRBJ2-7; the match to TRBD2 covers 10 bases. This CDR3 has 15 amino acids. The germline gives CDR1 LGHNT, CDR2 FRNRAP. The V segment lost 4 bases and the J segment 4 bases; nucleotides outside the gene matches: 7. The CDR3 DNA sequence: TGTGCTAGTGGTTCCGGGACTAGCGTGTTTTACGAGCAGTACTTC. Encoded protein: CASGSGTSVFYEQYF.

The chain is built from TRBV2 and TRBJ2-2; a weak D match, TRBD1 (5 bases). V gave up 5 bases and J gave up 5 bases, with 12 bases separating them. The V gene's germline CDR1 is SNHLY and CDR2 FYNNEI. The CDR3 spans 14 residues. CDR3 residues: CASSQGIMTGELFF. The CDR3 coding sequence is TGTGCCAGCAGTCAGGGAATAATGACCGGGGAGCTGTTTTTT.

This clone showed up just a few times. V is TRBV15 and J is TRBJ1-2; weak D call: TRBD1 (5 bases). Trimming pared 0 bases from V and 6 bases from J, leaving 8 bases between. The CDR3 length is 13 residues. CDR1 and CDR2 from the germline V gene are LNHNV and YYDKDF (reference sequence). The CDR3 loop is CATSREEGDGYTF. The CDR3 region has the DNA TGTGCCACCAGCAGAGAGGAAGGGGATGGCTACACCTTC.

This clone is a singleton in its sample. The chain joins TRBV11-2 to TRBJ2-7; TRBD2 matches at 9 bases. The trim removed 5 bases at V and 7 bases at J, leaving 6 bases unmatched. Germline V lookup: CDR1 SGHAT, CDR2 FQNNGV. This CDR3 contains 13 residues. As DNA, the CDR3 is TGTGCCAGCAGCGGGGGACTAGCAAGGGAGCAGTACTTC. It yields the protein CASSGGLAREQYF.

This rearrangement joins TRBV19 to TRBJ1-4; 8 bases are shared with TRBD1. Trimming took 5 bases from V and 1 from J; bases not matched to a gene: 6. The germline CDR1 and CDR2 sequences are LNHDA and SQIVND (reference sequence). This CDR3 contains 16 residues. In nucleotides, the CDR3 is TGTGCCAGTAGTCTCATTGGACAGGGAACTAATGAAAAACTGTTTTTT. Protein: CASSLIGQGTNEKLFF.

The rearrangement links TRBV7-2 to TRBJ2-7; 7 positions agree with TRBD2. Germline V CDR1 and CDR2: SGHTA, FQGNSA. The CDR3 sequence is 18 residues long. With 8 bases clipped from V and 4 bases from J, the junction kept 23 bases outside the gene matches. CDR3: CASPHLRERAAGAYEQYF. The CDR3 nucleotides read TGTGCCAGCCCTCACCTCAGGGAGCGGGCCGCGGGAGCATACGAGCAGTACTTC.

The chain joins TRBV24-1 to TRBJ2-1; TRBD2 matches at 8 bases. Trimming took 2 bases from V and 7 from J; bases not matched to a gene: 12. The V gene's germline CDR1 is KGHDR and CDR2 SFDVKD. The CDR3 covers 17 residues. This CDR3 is CATSDSSFAGGQNEQFF. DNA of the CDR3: TGTGCCACCAGTGATTCTAGTTTTGCGGGGGGCCAGAATGAGCAGTTCTTC.

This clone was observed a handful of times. CDR3 region: CASSQDMGLARGTGELFF. Written as DNA, the CDR3 is TGTGCCAGCAGCCAAGATATGGGGCTAGCGAGGGGTACCGGGGAGCTGTTTTTT. The V call is TRBV3-1 (or the pseudogene TRBV3-2), the J call TRBJ2-2; D might be TRBD2 (6 bases). Germline CDR1 reads LGHDT; CDR2 reads YNNKEL (reference sequence). The V end lost 0 bases, the J end lost 5 bases, and 19 bases lay between the germline ends. This CDR3 contains 18 residues.

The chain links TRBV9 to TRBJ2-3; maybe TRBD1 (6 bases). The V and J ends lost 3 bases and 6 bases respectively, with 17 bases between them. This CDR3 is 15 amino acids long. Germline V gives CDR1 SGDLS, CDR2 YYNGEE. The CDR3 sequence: CASSEPLHREDTQYF. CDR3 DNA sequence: TGTGCCAGCAGCGAACCCCTTCACAGGGAGGATACGCAGTATTTT.

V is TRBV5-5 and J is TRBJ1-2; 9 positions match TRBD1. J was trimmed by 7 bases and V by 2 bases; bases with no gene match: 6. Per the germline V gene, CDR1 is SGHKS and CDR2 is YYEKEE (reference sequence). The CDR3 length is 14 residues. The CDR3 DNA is TGTGCCAGCAGCTTCTCCGGGACAGGGAGTGGCTACACCTTC. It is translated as CASSFSGTGSGYTF.

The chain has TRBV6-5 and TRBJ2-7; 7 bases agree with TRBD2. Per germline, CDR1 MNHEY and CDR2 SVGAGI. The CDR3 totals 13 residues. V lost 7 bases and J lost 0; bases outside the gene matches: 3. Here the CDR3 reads CASMREYSYEQYF. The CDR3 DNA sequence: TGTGCCAGCATGCGGGAGTACTCCTACGAGCAGTACTTC.

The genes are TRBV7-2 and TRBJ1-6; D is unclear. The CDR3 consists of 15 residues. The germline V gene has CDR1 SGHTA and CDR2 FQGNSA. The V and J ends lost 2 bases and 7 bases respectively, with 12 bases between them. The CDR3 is CASSLQAAGNSPLHF. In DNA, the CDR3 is TGTGCCAGCAGCTTACAGGCCGCGGGCAATTCACCCCTCCACTTT.